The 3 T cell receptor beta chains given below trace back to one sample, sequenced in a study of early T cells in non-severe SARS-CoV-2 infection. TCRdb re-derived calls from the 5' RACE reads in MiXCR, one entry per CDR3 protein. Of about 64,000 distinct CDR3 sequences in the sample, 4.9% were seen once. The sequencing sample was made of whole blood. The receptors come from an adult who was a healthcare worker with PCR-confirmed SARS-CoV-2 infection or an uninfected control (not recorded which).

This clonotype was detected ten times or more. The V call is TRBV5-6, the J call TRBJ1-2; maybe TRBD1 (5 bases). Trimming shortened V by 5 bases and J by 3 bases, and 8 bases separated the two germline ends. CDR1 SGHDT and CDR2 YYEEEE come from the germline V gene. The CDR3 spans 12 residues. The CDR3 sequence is CASRGTYYGYTF. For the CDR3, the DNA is TGTGCCAGCAGGGGGACTTACTATGGCTACACCTTC.

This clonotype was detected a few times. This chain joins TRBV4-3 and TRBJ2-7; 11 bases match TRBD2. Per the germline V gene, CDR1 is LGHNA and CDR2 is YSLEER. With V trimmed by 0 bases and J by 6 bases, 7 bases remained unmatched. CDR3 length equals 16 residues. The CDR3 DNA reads TGCGCCAGCAGCCAAGAGTTACAGACTAGCGGGATCGAGCAGTACTTC. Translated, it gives CASSQELQTSGIEQYF.

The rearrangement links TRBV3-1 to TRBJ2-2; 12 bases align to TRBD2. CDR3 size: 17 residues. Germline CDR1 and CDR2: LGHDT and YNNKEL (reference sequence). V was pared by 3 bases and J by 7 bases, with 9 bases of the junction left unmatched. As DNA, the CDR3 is TGTGCCAGCAGCCATAGAGCTAGCGGGGGGGCCGGCGGGGAGCTGTTTTTT. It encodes CASSHRASGGAGGELFF.